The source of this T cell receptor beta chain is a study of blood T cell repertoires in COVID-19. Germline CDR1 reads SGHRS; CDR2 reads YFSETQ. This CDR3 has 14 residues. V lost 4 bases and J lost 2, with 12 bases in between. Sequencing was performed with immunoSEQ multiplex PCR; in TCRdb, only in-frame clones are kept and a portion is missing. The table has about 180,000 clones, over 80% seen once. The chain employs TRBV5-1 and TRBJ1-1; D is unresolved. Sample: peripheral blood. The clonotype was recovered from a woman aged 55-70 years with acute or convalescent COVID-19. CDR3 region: CASSRSTGNTEAFF. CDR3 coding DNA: TGCGCCAGCAGCCGCTCGACGGGAAACACTGAAGCTTTCTTT. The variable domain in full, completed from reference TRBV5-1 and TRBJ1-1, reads KAGVTQTPRYLIKTRGQQVTLSCSPISGHRSVSWYQQTPGQGLQFLFEYFSETQRNKGNFPGRFSGRQFSNSRSEMNVSTLELGDSALYLCASSRSTGNTEAFFGQGTRLTVV.